This T cell receptor (beta chain) was found in a study of T-cell reconstitution after alpha-beta-depleted transplantation in children. This clonotype was detected only a few times. The target antigen is unknown. Molecular barcoding with unique molecular identifiers was used for the TCRbeta library. TCRdb reprocessed the PCR reads via MiXCR and lists one record per CDR3 protein. The data show 250,000 to 400,000 distinct CDR3 sequences, around 25% seen once. Overall study results and limits: Surviving recipient T cells and intrathymic progenitors accounted for some patients' high TCRbeta diversity at day 60. T-cell counts and diversity were attributed mostly to newly produced T cells one year after transplant. Reportedly, alpha-beta T cells present about two months post-transplant originated from several hundred expanded clones of graft origin.

The germline CDR1 and CDR2 sequences are DFQATT and SNEGSKA (reference sequence). The junction had 11 bases not matched to a gene; V was cut back by 6 bases and J by 9 bases. The CDR3 spans 15 residues. The origin of this receptor is a male patient younger than 18 who had a stem cell transplant for acute lymphoblastic leukemia, so the T cells may come from the graft donor. The sequencing used PBMCs, mostly from graft donor cells, collected 180 days after TCRalphabeta/CD19-depleted stem cell transplant. The chain is built from TRBV20-1 and TRBJ2-3; TRBD2 aligns across 14 bases. The CDR3 coding sequence is TGCAGTGCCCCGGACCGGACTAGCGGGAGGCTCACGCAGTATTTT. The encoded protein is CSAPDRTSGRLTQYF.